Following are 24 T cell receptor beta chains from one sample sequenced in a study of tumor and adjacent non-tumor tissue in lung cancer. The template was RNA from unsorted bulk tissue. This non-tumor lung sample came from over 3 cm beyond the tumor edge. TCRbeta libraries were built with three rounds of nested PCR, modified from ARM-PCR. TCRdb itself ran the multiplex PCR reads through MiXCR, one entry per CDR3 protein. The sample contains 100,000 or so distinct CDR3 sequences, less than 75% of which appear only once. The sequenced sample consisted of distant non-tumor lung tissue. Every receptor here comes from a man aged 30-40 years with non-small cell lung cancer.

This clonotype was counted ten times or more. CDR3 sequence (DNA): TGTGCCAGCAGCCCGGGACTAGCGGGAGGACCCTACAATGAGCAGTTCTTC. Protein: CASSPGLAGGPYNEQFF. The chain links TRBV5-4 to TRBJ2-1; 15 bases agree with TRBD2. The V gene end was trimmed by 4 bases and the J gene end by 2 bases; junction bases not matched to a gene: 4. The V gene's germline CDR1 is SGHNT and CDR2 YYREEE (reference sequence). The CDR3 runs 17 residues. The full variable domain, in which reference TRBV5-4 and TRBJ2-1 provide the parts outside the CDR3, is ETGVTQSPTHLIKTRGQQVTLRCSSQSGHNTVSWYQQALGQGPQFIFQYYREEENGRGNFPPRFSGLQFPNYSSELNVNALELDDSALYLCASSPGLAGGPYNEQFFGPGTRLTVL.

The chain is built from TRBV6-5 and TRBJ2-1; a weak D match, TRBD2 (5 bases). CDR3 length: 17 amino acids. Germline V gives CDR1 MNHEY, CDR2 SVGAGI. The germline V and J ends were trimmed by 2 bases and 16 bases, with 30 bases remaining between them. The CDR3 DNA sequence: TGTGCCAGCAGTTACCCTCCGGTACGCGCCCCGAGCGGCCTGCAATTCTTC. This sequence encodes CASSYPPVRAPSGLQFF.

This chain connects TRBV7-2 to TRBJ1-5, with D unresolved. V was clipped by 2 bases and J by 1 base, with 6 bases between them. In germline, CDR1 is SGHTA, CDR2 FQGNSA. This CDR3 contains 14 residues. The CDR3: CASSLMGSNQPQHF. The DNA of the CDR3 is TGTGCCAGCAGCTTAATGGGGAGCAATCAGCCCCAGCATTTT.

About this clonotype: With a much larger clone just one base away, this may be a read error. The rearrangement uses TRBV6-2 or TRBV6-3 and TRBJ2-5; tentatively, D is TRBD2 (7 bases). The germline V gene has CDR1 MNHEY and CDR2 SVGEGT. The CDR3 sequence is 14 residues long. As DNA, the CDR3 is TGTACCAGCAGGCCTGGGGGGGCGGGAGAGACCCAGTACTTC. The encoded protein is CTSRPGGAGETQYF.

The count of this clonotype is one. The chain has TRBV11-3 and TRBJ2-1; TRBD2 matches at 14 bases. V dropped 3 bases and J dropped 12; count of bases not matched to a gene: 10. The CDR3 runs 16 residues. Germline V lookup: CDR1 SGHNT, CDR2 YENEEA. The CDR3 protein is CASSLPGLAGVCGQFF. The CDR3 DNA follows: TGTGCCAGCAGCTTGCCGGGACTAGCGGGAGTATGTGGGCAGTTCTTC.

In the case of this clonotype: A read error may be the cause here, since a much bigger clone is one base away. The CDR3: CANRAQEGYGYTF. The DNA for the CDR3 is TGTGCCAACAGGGCCCAGGAGGGTTATGGCTACACCTTC. V and J are TRBV12-3 or TRBV12-4 and TRBJ1-2; perhaps TRBD1 as D (6 bases). CDR3 length equals 13 residues. V dropped 10 bases and J dropped 5 bases, with 17 bases sitting between them.

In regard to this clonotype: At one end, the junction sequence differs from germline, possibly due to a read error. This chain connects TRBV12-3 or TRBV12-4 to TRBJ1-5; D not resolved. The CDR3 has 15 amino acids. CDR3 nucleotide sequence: TGTGTCAGCAGTTTGGAAGGGCATAGCAATCAGCCCCGGCATTTT. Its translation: CVSSLEGHSNQPRHF.

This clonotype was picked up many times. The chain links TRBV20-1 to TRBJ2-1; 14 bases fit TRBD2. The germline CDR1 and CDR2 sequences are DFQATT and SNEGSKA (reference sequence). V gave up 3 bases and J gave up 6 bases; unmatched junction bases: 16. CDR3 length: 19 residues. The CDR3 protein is CSARDRGSYGLAGGNEQFF. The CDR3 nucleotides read TGCAGTGCTAGGGACCGGGGCAGCTACGGACTAGCGGGAGGCAATGAGCAGTTCTTC.

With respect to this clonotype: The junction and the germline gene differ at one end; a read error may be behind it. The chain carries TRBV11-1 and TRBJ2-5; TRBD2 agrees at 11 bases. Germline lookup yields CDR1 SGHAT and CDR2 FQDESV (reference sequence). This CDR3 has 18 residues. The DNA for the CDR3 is TGCGCCAGCAGCCCGGGACTAGCGGAAGGGTCATGGCAAGAGACCCAGTACTTC. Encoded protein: CASSPGLAEGSWQETQYF.

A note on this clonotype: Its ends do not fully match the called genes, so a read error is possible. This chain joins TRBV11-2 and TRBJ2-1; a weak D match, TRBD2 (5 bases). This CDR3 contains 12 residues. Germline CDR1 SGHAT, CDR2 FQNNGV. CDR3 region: CDSSLDRGEQSF. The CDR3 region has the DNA TGTGACAGCAGCTTAGATCGGGGTGAGCAGTCCTTC.

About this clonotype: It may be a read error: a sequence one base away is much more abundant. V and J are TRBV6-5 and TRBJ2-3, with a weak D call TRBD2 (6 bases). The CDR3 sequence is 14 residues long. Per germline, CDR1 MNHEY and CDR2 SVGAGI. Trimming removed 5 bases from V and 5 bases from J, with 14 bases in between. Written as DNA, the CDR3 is TGTGCCAGCAGTCGAAGGGACTGGGAAGATACGCAGTATTTT. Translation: CASSRRDWEDTQYF.

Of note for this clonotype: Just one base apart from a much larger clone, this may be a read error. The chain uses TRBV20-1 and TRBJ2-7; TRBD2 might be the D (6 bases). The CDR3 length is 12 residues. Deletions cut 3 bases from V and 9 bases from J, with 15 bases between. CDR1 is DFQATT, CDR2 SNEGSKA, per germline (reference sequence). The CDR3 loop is CSARDYGRVQYF. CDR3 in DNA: TGCAGTGCTAGGGACTACGGACGCGTGCAGTACTTC.

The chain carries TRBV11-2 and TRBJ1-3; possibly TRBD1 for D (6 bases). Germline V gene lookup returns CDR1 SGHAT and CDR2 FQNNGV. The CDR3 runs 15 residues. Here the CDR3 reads CAISRYRDSGNTIYF. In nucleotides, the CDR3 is TGTGCTATCAGCCGGTACAGGGACTCTGGAAACACCATATATTTT.

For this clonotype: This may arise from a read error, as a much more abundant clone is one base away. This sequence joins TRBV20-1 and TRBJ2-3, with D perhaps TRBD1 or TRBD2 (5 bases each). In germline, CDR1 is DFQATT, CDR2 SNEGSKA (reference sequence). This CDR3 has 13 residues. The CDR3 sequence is CSTRDPLRGTQYF. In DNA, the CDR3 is TGCAGTACTAGAGATCCCCTGAGGGGTACGCAGTATTTT.

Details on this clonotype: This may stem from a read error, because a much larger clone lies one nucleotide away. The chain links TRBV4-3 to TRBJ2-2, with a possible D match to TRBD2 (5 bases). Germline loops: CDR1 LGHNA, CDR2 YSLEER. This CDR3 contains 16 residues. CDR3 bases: TGCGCCAGCAGCCAAGATTGGCGGGTGAACACCAGGGAGCTGTTTTTT. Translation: CASSQDWRVNTRELFF.

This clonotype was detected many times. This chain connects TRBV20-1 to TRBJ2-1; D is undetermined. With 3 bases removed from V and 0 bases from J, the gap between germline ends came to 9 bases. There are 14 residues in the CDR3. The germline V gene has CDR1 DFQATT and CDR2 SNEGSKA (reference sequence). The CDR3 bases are TGCAGTGCTAGGTGGTACAGCTCCTACAATGAGCAGTTCTTC. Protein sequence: CSARWYSSYNEQFF.

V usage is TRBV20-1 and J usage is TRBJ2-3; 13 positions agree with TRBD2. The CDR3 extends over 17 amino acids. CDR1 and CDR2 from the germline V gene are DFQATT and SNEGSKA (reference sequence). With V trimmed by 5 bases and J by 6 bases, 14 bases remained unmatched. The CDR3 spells CSAHPPGTSGNTDTQYF. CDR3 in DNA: TGCAGTGCTCACCCCCCCGGGACTAGCGGGAACACCGATACGCAGTATTTT.

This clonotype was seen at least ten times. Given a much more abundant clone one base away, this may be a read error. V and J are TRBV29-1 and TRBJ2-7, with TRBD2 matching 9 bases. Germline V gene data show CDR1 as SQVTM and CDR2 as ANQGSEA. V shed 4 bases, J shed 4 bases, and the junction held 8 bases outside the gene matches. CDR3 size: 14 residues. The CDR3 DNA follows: TGCAGCGTTGGAGGGACTAGCAGGAGATACGAGCAGTACTTC. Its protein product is CSVGGTSRRYEQYF.

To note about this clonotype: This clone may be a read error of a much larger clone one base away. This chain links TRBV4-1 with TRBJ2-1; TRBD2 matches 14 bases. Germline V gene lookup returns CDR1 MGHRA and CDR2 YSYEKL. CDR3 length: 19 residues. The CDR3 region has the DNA TGCGCCAGCGGCCACCCCGGACTAGCGGGGGGCCCGGGGTACAATGAGCAGTCCTTC. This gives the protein CASGHPGLAGGPGYNEQSF.

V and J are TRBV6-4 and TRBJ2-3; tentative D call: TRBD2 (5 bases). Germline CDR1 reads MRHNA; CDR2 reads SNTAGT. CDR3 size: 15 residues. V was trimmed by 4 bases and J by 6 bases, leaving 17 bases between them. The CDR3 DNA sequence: TGTGCCAGCAGTGTCCTAGCTTCCACGCGCGATACGCAGTATTTT. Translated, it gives CASSVLASTRDTQYF.

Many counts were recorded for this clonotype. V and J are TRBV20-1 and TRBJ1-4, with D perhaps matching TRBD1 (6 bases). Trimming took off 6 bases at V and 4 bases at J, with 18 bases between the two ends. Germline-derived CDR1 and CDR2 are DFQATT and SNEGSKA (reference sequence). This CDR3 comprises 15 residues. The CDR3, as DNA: TGCAGTGCAAAGGGGGTCGGGGCTTTTAATGAAAAACTGTTTTTT. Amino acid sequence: CSAKGVGAFNEKLFF.

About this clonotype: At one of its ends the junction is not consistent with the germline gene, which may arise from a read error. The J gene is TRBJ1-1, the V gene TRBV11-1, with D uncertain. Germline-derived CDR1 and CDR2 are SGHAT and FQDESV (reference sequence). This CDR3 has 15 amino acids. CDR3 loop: CASGFVLLETTEAFF. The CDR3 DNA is TGTGCCAGCGGCTTTGTTCTACTGGAGACCACTGAAGCTTTCTTT.

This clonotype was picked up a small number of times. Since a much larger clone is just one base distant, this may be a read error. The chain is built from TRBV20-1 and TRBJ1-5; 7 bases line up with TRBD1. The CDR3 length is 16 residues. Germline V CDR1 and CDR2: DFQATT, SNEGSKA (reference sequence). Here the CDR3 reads CGARDGGTVGYQPQHF. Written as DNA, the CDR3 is TGCGGTGCTAGAGATGGAGGGACAGTTGGGTATCAGCCCCAGCATTTT.

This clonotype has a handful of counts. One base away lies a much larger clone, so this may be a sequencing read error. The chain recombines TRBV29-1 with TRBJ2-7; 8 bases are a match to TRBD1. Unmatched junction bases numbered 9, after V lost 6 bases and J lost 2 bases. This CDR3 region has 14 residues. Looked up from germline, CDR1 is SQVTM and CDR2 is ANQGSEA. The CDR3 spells CSVDGQGVTYEQYF. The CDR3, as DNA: TGCAGCGTAGATGGACAGGGCGTTACCTACGAGCAGTACTTC.